This T cell receptor (beta chain) was retrieved from a study of T-cell memory formation after mild COVID-19. Study-level information: In these data, TCR clusters were largely donor specific.

This clonotype was observed at least ten times. TCRalpha and TCRbeta libraries used 5'RACE with constant-segment primers and UMIs. TCRdb re-called the 5' RACE reads with MiXCR, one entry per CDR3 protein. The data contain 120,000 or so distinct CDR3 sequences, 5% to 6.5% of them singletons. Sample: PBMCs or a T cell subset sorted from them (not recorded which). This receptor was obtained from an adult woman who had mild COVID-19 (a few samples of this study predate the infection). Cell type and time point are not known.

CDR3 coding DNA: TGCGCCAGCAGCTTGACGGAAACAGGGGGATACGAGCAGTACTTC. This translates into CASSLTETGGYEQYF. This rearrangement joins TRBV5-1 to TRBJ2-7; 8 nucleotides align to TRBD1. Germline V gene lookup returns CDR1 SGHRS and CDR2 YFSETQ. The CDR3 is 15 residues long. With 1 base clipped from V and 4 bases from J, the junction kept 7 bases outside the gene matches.